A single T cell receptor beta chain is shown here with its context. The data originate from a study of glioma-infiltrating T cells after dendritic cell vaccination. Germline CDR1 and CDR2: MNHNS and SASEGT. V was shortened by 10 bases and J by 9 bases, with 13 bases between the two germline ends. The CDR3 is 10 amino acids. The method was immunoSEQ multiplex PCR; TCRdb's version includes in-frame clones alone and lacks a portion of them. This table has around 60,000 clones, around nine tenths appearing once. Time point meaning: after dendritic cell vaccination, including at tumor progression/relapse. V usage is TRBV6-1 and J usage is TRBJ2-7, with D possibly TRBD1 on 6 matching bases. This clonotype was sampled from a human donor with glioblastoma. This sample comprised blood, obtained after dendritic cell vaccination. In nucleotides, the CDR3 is TGTGCCACAGGACAGTGGGGGCAGTACTTC. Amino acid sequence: CATGQWGQYF.